A selection of T cell receptor beta chains follows, all from one sample in a study of cytomegalovirus exposure and HLA in healthy donors. Assay: immunoSEQ multiplex PCR; the TCRdb copy retains only in-frame clones and omits some. This table has 200,000 to 250,000 clones, 75% to 85% appearing once. Material for sequencing was PBMCs. These receptors came from a woman aged 40 to 50 in good health and CMV-seronegative. Both conserved end residues are part of each CDR3. A D gene is named only where the DNA matches it firmly. Size values are once, few and many counts, or a class for expanded clones, and some rows have none.

v_gene	abundance	d_gene	j_gene	CDR3nt	CDR3aa
TRBV28	.	.	TRBJ2-7	TGTGCCAGCATCGGTGAGGGGGACCCTGCCTACGAGCAGTACTTC	CASIGEGDPAYEQYF
TRBV2	.	TRBD2	TRBJ2-3	TGTGCCAGCAGCCAGACTAGCGGGAGAGATACGCAGTATTTT	CASSQTSGRDTQYF
TRBV5-1	.	.	TRBJ1-3	TGCGCCAGCAGCTTGATCGTCGGGGGACTCTCTGGAAACACCATATATTTT	CASSLIVGGLSGNTIYF
TRBV18	.	.	TRBJ1-3	TGTGCCAGCTCACCGTCCGGGTCTGGAAACACCATATATTTT	CASSPSGSGNTIYF
TRBV6-6	.	TRBD2	TRBJ2-1	TGTGCCAGCAGACAAGTACAGACTAGCGGGAGGGAAGAGCAGTTCTTC	CASRQVQTSGREEQFF
TRBV5-6	.	TRBD1	TRBJ1-1	TGTGCCAGCAGCTGGATTGGGACAGCGAACACTGAAGCTTTCTTT	CASSWIGTANTEAFF
TRBV6-1	once	.	TRBJ2-7	TGTGCCAGCAGGTACCTCTTCGACGGGAGATACGAGCAGTACTTC	CASRYLFDGRYEQYF
TRBV5-1	.	.	TRBJ2-5	TGCGCCAGCAGCACAGGGGAAGGAGGGGAGACCCAGTACTTC	CASSTGEGGETQYF
TRBV19	.	TRBD2	TRBJ2-7	TGTGCCAGTAGTATAGCACTAGCGGGAATACGCGAGCAGTACTTC	CASSIALAGIREQYF
TRBV5-1	.	TRBD1	TRBJ1-3	TGCGCCAGCAGCTCGGGACAGGGGGCAAGCTCTGGAAACACCATATATTTT	CASSSGQGASSGNTIYF
TRBV5-1	few	.	TRBJ2-2	TGCGCCAGCAGCTTGGACCTTGGAGCCACCGGGGAGCTGTTTTTT	CASSLDLGATGELFF
TRBV6-5	.	.	TRBJ2-1	TGTGCCAGCGGAGGAAGACCAAATGAGCAGTTCTTC	CASGGRPNEQFF
TRBV30	.	.	TRBJ1-2	TGTGCGGGGGCTTTGGATGGCTACACCTTC	CAGALDGYTF
TRBV28	.	TRBD1	TRBJ1-2	TGTGCCAGCAGCAGCACGGGACAGGGGGCAGGTGGCTACACCTTC	CASSSTGQGAGGYTF
TRBV20-1	.	.	TRBJ1-1	TGCAGTGTTCCGGGTGGGACTGAAGCTTTCTTT	CSVPGGTEAFF